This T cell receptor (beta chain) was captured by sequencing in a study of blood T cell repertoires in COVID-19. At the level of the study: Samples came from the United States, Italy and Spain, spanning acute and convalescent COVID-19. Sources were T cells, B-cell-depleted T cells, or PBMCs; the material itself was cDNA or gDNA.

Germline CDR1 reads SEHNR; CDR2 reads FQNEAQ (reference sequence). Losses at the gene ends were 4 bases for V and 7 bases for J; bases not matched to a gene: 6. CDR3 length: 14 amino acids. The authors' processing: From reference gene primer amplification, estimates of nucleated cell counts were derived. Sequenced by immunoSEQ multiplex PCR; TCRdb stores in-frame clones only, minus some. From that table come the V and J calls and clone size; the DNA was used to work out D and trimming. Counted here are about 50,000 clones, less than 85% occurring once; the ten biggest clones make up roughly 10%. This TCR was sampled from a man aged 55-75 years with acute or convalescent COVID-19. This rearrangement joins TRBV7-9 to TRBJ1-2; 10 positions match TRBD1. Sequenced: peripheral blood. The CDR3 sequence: CASSSGTGDFGYTF. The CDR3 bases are TGTGCCAGCAGCTCCGGGACAGGGGACTTTGGCTACACCTTC.